This TCR beta chain was observed in a study of blood T cell repertoires in COVID-19. Overall study: Spain, Italy and the United States supplied samples that represented acute and convalescent COVID-19.

This CDR3 has 16 residues. With 5 bases clipped from V and 2 bases from J, the junction kept 9 bases outside the gene matches. Per germline, CDR1 SGHTA and CDR2 FQGNSA. Individuals drawn from around 24 US areas were about 18 to 95 years old. Measured with immunoSEQ multiplex PCR; TCRdb has only the in-frame clones, and not every one. The sample records over 250,000 clones, about 86% being singletons. This chain connects TRBV7-2 to TRBJ2-1; TRBD1 matches at 7 bases. Sequences were obtained from PBMCs or T cells enriched from blood (not recorded which). The receptor comes from a man aged 25-40 years with acute COVID-19. This CDR3 reads CASSALTGTPYNEQFF. In DNA form, the CDR3 reads TGTGCCAGCAGCGCCCTGACAGGGACCCCCTACAATGAGCAGTTCTTC.